This T cell receptor (beta chain) is drawn from a study of beta chain features in type 1 diabetes. The entirety of the isolated RNA underwent reverse transcription, so expressed TCRB transcripts were sequenced. Data came from immunoSEQ multiplex PCR; TCRdb stores just in-frame clones and leaves some out. The sample has more than 110,000 clones, about 7% seen once. The TCR was taken from a woman younger than 45 in good health. The sample consisted of central memory CD4+ T cells from blood.

The CDR3 spells CSAERDSGAFF. The CDR3 nucleotides read TGCAGTGCTGAACGGGACTCTGGAGCTTTCTTT. The chain carries TRBV20-1 and TRBJ1-1; tentative D call: TRBD1 (5 bases). Trimming cost V 5 bases and J 10 bases, with 14 bases left between them. CDR1 is DFQATT, CDR2 SNEGSKA, per germline (reference sequence). The CDR3 runs 11 residues.